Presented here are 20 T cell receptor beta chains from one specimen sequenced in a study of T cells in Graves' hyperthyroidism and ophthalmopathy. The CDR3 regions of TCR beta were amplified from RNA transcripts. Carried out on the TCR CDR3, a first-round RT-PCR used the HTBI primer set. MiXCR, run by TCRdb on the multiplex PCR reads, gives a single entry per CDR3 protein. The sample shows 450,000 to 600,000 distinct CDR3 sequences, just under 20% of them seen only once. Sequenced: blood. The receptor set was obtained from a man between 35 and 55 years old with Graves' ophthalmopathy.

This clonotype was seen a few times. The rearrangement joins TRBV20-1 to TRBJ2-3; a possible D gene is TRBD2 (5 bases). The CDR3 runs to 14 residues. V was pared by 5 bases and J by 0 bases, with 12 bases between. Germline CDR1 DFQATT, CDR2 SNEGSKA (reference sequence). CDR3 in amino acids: CSAQEGSSTDTQYF. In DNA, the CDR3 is TGCAGTGCTCAAGAGGGCTCTAGCACAGATACGCAGTATTTT.

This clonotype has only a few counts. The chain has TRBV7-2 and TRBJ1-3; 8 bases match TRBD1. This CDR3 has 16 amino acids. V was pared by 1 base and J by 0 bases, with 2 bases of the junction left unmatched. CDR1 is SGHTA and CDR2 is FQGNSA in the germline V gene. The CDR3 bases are TGTGCCAGCAGCTTAGGGGGACAGGTCTCTGGAAACACCATATATTTT. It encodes CASSLGGQVSGNTIYF.

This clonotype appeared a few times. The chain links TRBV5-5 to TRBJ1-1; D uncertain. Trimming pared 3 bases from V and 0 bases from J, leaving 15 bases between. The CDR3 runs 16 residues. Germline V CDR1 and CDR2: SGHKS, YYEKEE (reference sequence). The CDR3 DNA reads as TGTGCCAGCAGCTCACGATGGGCCAGTCTGAACACTGAAGCTTTCTTT. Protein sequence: CASSSRWASLNTEAFF.

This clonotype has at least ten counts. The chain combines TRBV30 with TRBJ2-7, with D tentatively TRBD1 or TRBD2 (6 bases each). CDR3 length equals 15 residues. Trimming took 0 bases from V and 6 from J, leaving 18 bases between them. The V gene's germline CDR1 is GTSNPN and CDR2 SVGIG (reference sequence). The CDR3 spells CAWSVGTRTAPEQYF. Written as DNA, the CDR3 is TGTGCCTGGAGTGTTGGGACTCGGACAGCTCCCGAGCAGTACTTC.

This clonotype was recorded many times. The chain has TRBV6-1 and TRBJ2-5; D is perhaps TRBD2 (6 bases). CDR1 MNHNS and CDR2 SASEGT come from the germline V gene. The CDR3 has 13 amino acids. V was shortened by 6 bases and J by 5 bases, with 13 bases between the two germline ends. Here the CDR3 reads CASRGPGEETQYF. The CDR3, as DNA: TGTGCCAGCAGAGGACCGGGAGAGGAGACCCAGTACTTC.

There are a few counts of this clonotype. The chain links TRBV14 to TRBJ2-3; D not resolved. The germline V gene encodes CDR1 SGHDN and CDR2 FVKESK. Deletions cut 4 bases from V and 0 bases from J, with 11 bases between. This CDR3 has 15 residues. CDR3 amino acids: CASSPRNPSTDTQYF. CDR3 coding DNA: TGTGCCAGCAGCCCCCGCAACCCAAGCACAGATACGCAGTATTTT.

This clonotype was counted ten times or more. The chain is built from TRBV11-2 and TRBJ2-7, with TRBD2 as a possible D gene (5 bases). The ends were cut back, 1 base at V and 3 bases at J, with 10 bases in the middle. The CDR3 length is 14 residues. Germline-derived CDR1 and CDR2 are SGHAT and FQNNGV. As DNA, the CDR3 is TGTGCCAGCAGCTTAGGAACGGGAAGCTACGAGCAGTACTTC. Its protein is CASSLGTGSYEQYF.

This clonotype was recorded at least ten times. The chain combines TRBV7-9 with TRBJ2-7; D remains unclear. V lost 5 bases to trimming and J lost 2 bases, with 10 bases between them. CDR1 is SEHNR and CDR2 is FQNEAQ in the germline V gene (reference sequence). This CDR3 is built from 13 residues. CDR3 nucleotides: TGTGCCAGCAGCCCTGCAAACCCCTACGAGCAGTACTTC. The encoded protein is CASSPANPYEQYF.

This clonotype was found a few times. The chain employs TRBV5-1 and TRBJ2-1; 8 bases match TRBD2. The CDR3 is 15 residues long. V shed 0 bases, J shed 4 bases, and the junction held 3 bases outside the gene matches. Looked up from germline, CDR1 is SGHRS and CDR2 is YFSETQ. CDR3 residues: CASSLAASGYNEQFF. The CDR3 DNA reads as TGCGCCAGCAGCTTGGCTGCTAGCGGGTACAATGAGCAGTTCTTC.

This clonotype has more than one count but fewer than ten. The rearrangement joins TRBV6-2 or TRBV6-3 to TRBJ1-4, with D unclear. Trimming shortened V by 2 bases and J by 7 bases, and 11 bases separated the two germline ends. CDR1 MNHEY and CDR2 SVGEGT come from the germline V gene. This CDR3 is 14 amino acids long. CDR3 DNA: TGTGCCAGCAGTTACAGACCGTGGGGTGAAAAACTGTTTTTT. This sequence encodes CASSYRPWGEKLFF.

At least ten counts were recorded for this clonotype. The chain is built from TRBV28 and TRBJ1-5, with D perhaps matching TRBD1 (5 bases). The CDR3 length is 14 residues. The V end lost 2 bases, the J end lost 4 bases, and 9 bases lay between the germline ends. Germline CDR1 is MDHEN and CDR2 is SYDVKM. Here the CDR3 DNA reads TGTGCCAGCAGTTTAGGGGGGAGGAATCAGCCCCAGCATTTT. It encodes CASSLGGRNQPQHF.

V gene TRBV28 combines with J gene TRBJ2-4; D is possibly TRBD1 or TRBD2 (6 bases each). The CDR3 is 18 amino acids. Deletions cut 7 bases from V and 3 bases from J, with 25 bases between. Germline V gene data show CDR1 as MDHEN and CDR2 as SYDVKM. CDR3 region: CASNPGSGRNRVKNIQYF. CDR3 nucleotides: TGTGCCAGCAACCCCGGGTCGGGGAGGAACAGGGTCAAAAACATTCAGTACTTC.

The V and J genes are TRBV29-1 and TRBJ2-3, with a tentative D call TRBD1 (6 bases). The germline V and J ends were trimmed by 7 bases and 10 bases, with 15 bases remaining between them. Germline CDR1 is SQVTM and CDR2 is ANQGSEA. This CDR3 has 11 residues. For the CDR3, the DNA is TGCAGCGCCGAGACAGGTGACGCGCAGTATTTT. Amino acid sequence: CSAETGDAQYF.

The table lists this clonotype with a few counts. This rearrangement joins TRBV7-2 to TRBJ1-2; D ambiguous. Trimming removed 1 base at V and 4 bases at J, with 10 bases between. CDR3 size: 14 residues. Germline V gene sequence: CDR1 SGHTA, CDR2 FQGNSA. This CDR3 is CASSLVAAAYGYTF. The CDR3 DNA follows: TGTGCCAGCAGCTTAGTAGCAGCTGCCTATGGCTACACCTTC.

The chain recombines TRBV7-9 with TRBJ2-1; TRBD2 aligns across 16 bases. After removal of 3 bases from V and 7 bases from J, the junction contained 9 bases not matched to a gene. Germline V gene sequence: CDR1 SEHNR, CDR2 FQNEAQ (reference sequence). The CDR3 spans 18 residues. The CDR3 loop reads CASSFTHGTSGRANEQFF. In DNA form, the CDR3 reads TGTGCCAGCAGCTTTACACACGGGACTAGCGGGAGGGCGAATGAGCAGTTCTTC.

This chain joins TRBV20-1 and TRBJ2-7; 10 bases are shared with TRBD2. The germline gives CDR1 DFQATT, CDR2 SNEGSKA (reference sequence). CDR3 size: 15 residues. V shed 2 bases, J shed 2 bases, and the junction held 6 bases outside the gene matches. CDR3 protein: CSARKLAGSPYEQYF. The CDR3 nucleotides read TGCAGTGCTAGAAAACTAGCGGGATCTCCCTACGAGCAGTACTTC.

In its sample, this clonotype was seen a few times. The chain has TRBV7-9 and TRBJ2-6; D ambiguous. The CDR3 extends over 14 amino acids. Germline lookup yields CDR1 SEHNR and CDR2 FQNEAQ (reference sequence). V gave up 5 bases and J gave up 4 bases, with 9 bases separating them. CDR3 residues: CASSASGGANVLTF. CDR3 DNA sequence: TGTGCCAGCAGCGCATCTGGGGGGGCCAACGTCCTGACTTTC. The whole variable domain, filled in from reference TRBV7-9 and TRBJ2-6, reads DTGVSQNPRHKITKRGQNVTFRCDPISEHNRLYWYRQTLGQGPEFLTYFQNEAQLEKSRLLSDRFSAERPKGSFSTLEIQRTEQGDSAMYLCASSASGGANVLTFGAGSRLTVL.

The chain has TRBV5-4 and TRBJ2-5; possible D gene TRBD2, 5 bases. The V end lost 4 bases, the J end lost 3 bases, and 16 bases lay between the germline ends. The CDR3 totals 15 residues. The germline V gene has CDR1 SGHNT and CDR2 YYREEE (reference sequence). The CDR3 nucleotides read TGTGCCAGCAGCCCCGTTGGCCTAGCAGAAGAGACCCAGTACTTC. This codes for CASSPVGLAEETQYF.

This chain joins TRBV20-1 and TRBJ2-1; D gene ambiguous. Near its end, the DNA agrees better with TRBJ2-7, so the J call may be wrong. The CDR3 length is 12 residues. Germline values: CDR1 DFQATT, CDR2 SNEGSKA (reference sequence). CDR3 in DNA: TGCAGTGCTAGAGGTCTCCTCAGTGAGCAGTACTTC. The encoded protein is CSARGLLSEQYF.

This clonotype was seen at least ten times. CDR3 coding DNA: TGCGCCAGCAGCCTAGCCCCTAGCGGGGGCAGGGATGAGCAGTTCTTC. Translating it yields CASSLAPSGGRDEQFF. The V and J genes are TRBV5-1 and TRBJ2-1, with TRBD2 identical over 10 bases. The germline gives CDR1 SGHRS, CDR2 YFSETQ. Unmatched junction bases numbered 12, after V lost 4 bases and J lost 8 bases. The CDR3 sequence is 16 residues long. The whole variable domain, remainder taken from reference TRBV5-1 and TRBJ2-1, is KAGVTQTPRYLIKTRGQQVTLSCSPISGHRSVSWYQQTPGQGLQFLFEYFSETQRNKGNFPGRFSGRQFSNSRSEMNVSTLELGDSALYLCASSLAPSGGRDEQFFGPGTRLTVL.